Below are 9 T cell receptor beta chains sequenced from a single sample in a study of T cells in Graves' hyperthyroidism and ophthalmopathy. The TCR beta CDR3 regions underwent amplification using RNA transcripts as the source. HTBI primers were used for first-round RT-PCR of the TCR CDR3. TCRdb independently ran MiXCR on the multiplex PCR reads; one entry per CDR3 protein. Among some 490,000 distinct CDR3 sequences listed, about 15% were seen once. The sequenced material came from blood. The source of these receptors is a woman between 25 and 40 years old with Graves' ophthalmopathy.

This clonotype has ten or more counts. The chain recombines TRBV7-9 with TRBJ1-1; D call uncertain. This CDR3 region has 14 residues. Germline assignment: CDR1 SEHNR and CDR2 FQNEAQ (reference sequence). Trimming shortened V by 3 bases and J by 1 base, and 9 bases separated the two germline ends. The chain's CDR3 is CASSFGSANTEAFF. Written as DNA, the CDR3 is TGTGCCAGCAGCTTCGGGAGCGCGAACACTGAAGCTTTCTTT.

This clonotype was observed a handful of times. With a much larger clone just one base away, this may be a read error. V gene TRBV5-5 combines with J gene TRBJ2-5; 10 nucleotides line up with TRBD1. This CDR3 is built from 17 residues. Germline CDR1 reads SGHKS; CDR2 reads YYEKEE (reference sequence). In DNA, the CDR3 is TGTGTCAGCAGCCGAAGATGGACAGGGGGGGCCCAAGAGACCCAGTACTTC. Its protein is CVSSRRWTGGAQETQYF.

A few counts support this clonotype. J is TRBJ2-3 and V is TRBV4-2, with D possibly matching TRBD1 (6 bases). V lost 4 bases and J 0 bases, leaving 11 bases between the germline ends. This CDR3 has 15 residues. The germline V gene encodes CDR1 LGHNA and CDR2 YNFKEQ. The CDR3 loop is CASSRNRVSTDTQYF. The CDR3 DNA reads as TGTGCCAGCAGCCGCAACAGGGTTAGCACAGATACGCAGTATTTT.

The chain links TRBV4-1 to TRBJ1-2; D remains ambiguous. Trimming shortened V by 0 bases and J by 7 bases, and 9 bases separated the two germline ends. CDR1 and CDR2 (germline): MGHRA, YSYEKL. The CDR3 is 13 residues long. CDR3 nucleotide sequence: TGCGCCAGCAGCCAAGAGAAAGGGTTTGGCTACACCTTC. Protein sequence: CASSQEKGFGYTF.

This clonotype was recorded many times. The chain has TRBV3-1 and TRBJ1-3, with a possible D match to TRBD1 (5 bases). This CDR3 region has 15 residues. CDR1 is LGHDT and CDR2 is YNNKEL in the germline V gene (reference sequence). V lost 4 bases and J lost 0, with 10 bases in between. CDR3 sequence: CASSRDSFSGNTIYF. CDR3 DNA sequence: TGTGCCAGCAGCCGCGACAGTTTCTCTGGAAACACCATATATTTT.

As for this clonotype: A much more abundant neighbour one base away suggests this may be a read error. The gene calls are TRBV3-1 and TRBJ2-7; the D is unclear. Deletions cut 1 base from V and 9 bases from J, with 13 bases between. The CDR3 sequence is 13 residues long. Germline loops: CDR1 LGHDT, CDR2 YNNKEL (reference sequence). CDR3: CASSQVETDGQYF. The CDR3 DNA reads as TGTGCCAGCAGCCAAGTTGAAACGGACGGGCAGTACTTC.

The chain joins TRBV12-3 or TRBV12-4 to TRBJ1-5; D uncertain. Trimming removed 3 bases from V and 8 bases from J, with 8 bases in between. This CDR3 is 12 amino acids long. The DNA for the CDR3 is TGTGCCAGCAGTTTTTCATTCGAGCCCCAGCATTTT. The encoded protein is CASSFSFEPQHF.

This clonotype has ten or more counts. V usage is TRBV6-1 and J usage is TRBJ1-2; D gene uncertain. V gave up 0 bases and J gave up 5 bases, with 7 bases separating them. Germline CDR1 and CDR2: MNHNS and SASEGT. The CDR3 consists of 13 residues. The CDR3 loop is CASSEADLYGYTF. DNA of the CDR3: TGTGCCAGCAGTGAAGCGGACCTGTATGGCTACACCTTC.

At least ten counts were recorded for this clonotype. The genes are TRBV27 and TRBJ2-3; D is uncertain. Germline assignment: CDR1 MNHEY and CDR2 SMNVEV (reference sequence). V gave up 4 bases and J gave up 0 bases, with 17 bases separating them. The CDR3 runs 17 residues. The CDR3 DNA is TGTGCCAGCAGTTCCCCTGAGGTAGCACCTAGCACAGATACGCAGTATTTT. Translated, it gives CASSSPEVAPSTDTQYF.